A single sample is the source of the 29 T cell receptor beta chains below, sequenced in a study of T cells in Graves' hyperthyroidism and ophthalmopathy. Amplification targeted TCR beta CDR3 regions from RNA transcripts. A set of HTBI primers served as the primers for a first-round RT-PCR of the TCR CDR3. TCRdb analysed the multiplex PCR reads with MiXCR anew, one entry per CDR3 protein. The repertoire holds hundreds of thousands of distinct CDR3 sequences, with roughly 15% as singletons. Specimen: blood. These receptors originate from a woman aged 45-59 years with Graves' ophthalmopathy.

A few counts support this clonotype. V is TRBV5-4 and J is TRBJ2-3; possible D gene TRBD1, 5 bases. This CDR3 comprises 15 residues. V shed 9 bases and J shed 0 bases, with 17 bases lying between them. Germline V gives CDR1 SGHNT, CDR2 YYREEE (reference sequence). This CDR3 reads CAIHPPGKSTDTQYF. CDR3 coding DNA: TGTGCCATCCACCCCCCAGGGAAGAGCACAGATACGCAGTATTTT. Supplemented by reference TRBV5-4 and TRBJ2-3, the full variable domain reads ETGVTQSPTHLIKTRGQQVTLRCSSQSGHNTVSWYQQALGQGPQFIFQYYREEENGRGNFPPRFSGLQFPNYSSELNVNALELDDSALYLCAIHPPGKSTDTQYFGPGTRLTVL.

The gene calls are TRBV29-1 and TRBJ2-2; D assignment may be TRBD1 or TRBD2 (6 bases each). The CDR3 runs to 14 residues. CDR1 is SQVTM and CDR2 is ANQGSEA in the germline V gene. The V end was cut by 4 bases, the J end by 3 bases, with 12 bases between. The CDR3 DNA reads TGCAGCGTTGCGGGGGCGCGGGACACCGGGGAGCTGTTTTTT. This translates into CSVAGARDTGELFF.

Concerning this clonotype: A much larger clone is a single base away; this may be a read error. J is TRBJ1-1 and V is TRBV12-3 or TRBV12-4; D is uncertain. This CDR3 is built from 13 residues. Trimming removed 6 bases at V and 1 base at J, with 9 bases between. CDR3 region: CASSTLRNTEAFF. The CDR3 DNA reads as TGTGCCAGCAGCACCCTTCGGAACACTGAAGCTTTCTTT.

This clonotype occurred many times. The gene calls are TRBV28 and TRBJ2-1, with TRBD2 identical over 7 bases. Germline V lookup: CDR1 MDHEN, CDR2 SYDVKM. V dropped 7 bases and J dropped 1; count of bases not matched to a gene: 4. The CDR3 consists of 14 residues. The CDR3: CASKLAASYNEQFF. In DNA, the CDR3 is TGTGCCAGCAAGCTAGCGGCGTCCTACAATGAGCAGTTCTTC.

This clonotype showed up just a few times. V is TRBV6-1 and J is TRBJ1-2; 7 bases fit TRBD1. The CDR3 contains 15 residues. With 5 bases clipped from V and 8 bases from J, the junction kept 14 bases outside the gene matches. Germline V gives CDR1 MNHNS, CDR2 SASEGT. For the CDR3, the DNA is TGTGCCAGCAGTCCCCGGGGACAGTTTGGGGTAGGCTACACCTTC. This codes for CASSPRGQFGVGYTF.

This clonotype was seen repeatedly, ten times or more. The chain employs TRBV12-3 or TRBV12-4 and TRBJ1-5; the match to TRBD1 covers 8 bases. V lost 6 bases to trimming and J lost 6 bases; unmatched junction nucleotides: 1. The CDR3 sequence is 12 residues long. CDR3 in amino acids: CASSGQGQPQHF. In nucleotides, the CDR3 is TGTGCCAGCAGCGGACAGGGTCAGCCCCAGCATTTT.

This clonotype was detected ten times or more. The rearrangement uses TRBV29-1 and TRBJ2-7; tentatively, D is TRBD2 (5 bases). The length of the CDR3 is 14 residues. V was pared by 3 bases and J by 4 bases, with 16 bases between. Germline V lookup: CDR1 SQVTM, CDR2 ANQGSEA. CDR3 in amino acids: CSVDLRRGVYEQYF. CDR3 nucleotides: TGCAGCGTTGACCTACGCCGGGGTGTATACGAGCAGTACTTC.

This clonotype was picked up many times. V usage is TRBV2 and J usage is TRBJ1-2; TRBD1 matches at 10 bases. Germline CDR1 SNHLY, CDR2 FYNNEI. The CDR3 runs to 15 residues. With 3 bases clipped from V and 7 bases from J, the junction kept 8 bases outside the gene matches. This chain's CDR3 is CASSDTGQGFSGYTF. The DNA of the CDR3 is TGTGCCAGCAGTGACACGGGACAGGGGTTTAGTGGCTACACCTTC.

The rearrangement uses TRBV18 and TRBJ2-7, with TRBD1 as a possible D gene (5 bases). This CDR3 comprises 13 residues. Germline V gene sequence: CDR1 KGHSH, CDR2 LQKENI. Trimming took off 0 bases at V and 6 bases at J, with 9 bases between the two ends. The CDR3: CASSPPGRGEQYF. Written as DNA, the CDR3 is TGTGCCAGCTCACCACCAGGAAGGGGCGAGCAGTACTTC.

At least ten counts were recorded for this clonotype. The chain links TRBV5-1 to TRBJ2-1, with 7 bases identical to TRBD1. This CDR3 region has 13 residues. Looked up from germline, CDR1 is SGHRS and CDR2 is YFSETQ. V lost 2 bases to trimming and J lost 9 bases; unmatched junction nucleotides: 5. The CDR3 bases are TGCGCCAGCAGCTTCGGACAGGCGGTTGAGCAGTTCTTC. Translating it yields CASSFGQAVEQFF.

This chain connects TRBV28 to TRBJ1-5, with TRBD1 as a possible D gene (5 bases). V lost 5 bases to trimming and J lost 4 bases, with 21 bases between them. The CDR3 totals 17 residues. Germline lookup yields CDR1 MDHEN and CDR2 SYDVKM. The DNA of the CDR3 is TGTGCCAGCAGTCTTTCAGGACACGGACGGGGAAATCAGCCCCAGCATTTT. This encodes CASSLSGHGRGNQPQHF.

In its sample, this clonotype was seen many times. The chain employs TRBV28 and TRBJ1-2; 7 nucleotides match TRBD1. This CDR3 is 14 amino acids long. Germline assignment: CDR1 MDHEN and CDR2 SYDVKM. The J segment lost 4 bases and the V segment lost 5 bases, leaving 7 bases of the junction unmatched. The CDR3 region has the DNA TGTGCCAGCAGTCTATCAGGGGGAGTCTATGGCTACACCTTC. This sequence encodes CASSLSGGVYGYTF.

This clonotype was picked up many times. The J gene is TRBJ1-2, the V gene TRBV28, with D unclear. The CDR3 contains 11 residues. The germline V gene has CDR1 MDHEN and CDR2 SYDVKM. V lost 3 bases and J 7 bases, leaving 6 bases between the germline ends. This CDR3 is CASSFSRGYTF. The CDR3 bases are TGTGCCAGCAGTTTTTCCCGTGGCTACACCTTC.

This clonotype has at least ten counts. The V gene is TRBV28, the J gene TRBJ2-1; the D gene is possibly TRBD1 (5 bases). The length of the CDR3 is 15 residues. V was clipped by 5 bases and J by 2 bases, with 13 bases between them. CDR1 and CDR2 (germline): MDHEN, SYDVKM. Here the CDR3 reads CASSARQMTYNEQFF. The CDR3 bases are TGTGCCAGCAGTGCACGACAGATGACCTACAATGAGCAGTTCTTC.

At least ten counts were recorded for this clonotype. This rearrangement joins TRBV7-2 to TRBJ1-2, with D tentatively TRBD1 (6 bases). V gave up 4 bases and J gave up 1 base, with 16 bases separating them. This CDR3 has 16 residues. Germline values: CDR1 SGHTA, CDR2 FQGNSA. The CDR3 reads CASSWASGTLNYGYTF. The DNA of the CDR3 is TGTGCCAGCAGCTGGGCTTCCGGGACACTTAACTATGGCTACACCTTC.

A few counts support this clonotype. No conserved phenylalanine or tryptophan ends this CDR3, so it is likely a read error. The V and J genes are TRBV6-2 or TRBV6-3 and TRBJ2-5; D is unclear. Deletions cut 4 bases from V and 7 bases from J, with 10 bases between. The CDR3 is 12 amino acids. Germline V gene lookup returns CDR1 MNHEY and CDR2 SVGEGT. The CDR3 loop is CASSSRRMTQYL. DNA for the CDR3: TGTGCCAGCAGTTCGCGACGGATGACCCAGTACCTC.

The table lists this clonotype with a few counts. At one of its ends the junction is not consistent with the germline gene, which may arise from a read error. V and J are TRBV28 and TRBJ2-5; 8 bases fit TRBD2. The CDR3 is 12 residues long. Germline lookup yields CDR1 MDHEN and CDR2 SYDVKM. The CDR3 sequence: CASSLFGAGENF. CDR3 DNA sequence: TGTGCCAGCAGTTTATTTGGAGCGGGGGAGAACTTC. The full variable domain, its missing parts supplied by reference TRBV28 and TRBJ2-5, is DVKVTQSSRYLVKRTGEKVFLECVQDMDHENMFWYRQDPGLGLRLIYFSYDVKMKEKGDIPEGYSVSREKKERFSLILESASTNQTSMYLCASSLFGAGENFGPGTRLLVL.

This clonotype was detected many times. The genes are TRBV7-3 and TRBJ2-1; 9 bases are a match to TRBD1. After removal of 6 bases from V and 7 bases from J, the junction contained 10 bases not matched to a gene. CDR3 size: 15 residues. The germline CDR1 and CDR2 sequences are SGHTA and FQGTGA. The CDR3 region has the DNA TGTGCCAGCAGACCAGGAGGACAGGGGTATAATGAGCAGTTCTTC. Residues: CASRPGGQGYNEQFF.

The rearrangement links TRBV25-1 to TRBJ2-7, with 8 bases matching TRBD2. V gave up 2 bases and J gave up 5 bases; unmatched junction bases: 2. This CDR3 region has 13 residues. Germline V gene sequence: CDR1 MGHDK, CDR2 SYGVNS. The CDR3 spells CASSEGGRNEQYF. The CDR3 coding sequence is TGTGCCAGCAGTGAAGGCGGGAGGAACGAGCAGTACTTC.

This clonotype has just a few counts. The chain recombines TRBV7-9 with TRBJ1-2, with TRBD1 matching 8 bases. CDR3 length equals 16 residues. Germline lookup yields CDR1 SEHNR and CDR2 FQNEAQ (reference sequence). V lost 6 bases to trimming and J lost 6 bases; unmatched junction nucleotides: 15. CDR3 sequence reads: CASRKGDRPTRDGYTF. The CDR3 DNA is TGTGCCAGCAGAAAAGGGGACAGGCCCACCAGGGATGGCTACACCTTC. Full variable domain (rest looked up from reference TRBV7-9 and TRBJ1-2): DTGVSQNPRHKITKRGQNVTFRCDPISEHNRLYWYRQTLGQGPEFLTYFQNEAQLEKSRLLSDRFSAERPKGSFSTLEIQRTEQGDSAMYLCASRKGDRPTRDGYTFGSGTRLTVV.

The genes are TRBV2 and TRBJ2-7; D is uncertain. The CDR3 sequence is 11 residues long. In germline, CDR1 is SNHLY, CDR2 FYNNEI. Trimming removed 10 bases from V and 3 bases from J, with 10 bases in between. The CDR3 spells CATRSIYEQYF. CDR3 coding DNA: TGTGCCACCCGTTCTATCTACGAGCAGTACTTC.

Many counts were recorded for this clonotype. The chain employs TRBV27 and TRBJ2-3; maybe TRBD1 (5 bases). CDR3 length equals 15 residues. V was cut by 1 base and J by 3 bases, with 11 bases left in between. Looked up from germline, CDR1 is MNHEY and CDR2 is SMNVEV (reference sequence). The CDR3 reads CASSLWQGRTDTQYF. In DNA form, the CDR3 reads TGTGCCAGCAGTTTATGGCAGGGTAGAACAGATACGCAGTATTTT.

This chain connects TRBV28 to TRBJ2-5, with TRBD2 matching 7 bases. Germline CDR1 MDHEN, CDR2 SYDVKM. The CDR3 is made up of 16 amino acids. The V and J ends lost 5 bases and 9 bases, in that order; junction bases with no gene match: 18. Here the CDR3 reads CASSPSLPSGPGPQYF. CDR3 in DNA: TGTGCCAGCAGTCCCTCGTTGCCTAGCGGCCCCGGGCCCCAGTACTTC.

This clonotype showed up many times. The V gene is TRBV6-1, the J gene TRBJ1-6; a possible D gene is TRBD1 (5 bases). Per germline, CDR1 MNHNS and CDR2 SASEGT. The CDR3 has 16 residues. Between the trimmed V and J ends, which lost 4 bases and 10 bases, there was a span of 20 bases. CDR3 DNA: TGTGCCAGCAGTGGATCAACAGGAGGGGCTGGATCACCCCTCCACTTT. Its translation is CASSGSTGGAGSPLHF.

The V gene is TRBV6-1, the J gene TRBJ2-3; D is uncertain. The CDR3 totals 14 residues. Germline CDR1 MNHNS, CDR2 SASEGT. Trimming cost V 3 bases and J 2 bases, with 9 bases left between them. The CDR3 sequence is CASSETAVTDTQYF. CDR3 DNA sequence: TGTGCCAGCAGTGAGACGGCCGTCACAGATACGCAGTATTTT.

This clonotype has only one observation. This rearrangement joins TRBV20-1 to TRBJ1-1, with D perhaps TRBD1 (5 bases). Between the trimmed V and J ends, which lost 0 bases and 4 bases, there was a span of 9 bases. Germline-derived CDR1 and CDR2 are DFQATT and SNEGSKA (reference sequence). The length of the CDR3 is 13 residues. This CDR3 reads CSARDRVRTEAFF. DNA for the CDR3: TGCAGTGCTAGAGACAGGGTACGCACTGAAGCTTTCTTT.

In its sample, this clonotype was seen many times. The CDR3 DNA sequence: TGTGCCAGCAGCCAAGGGGGACGGCAAATTGGCTTCAATTCACCCCTCCACTTT. As protein: CASSQGGRQIGFNSPLHF. The chain joins TRBV3-1 to TRBJ1-6, with a weak D call TRBD1 (5 bases). CDR3 length: 18 residues. CDR1 is LGHDT, CDR2 YNNKEL, per germline (reference sequence). Between the trimmed V and J ends, which lost 1 base and 7 bases, there was a span of 20 bases.

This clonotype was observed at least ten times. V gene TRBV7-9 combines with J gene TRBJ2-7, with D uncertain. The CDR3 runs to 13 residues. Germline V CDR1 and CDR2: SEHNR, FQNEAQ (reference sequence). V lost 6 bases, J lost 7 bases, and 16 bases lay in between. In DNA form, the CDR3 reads TGTGCCAGCAGTCCGACTCGCCTGGGAGAGCAGTACTTC. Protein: CASSPTRLGEQYF.

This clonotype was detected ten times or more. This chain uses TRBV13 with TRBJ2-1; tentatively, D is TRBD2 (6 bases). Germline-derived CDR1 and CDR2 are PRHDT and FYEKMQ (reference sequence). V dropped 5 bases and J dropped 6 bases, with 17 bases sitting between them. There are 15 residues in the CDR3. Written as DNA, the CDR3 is TGTGCCAGCAGCAGCGAGACGACTAGTTTCAATGAGCAGTTCTTC. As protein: CASSSETTSFNEQFF.